The 30 T cell receptor beta chains listed next were all sequenced from one sample in a study of blood T cell repertoires in COVID-19. TCRdb's table, derived via immunoSEQ multiplex PCR, lists solely in-frame clones and lacks some. The top ten clones hold around 5.3% of a sample with fewer than 200,000 clones, roughly 80% of them seen once. Sequences were obtained from PBMCs or T cells enriched from blood (not recorded which). These receptors were taken from a middle-aged woman with acute COVID-19.

This clone was seen a single time. The chain couples TRBV6-1 to TRBJ2-5; 7 bases agree with TRBD1. Germline lookup yields CDR1 MNHNS and CDR2 SASEGT. After removal of 3 bases from V and 4 bases from J, the junction contained 11 bases not matched to a gene. The CDR3 contains 16 residues. The CDR3 protein is CASSDFREGAGETQYF. DNA for the CDR3: TGTGCCAGCAGTGACTTTCGAGAGGGGGCGGGAGAGACCCAGTACTTC.

This chain joins TRBV3-1 (or the pseudogene TRBV3-2) and TRBJ1-4, with D possibly matching TRBD1 (6 bases). Trimming left V 4 bases short and J 8 bases short, with 14 bases between. The CDR3 contains 14 residues. Looked up from germline, CDR1 is LGHDT and CDR2 is YNNKEL (reference sequence). CDR3 in amino acids: CASSRRQDGEKLFF. The CDR3 region has the DNA TGTGCCAGCAGCCGACGACAGGACGGGGAAAAACTGTTTTTT.

The chain links TRBV12-3 or TRBV12-4 to TRBJ2-1; no definite D call. The V end was cut by 1 base, the J end by 5 bases, with 6 bases between. The CDR3 runs 13 residues. CDR3 amino acids: CASSLDPNNEQFF. The CDR3 DNA reads as TGTGCCAGCAGTTTAGATCCCAACAATGAGCAGTTCTTC.

The chain is built from TRBV19 and TRBJ1-3, with D possibly TRBD1 on 6 matching bases. The CDR3 covers 15 residues. The germline CDR1 and CDR2 sequences are LNHDA and SQIVND (reference sequence). The V end was cut by 7 bases, the J end by 0 bases, with 13 bases between. CDR3 region: CASTTGVVSGNTIYF. DNA for the CDR3: TGTGCCAGTACGACAGGCGTTGTCTCTGGAAACACCATATATTTT.

Here the CDR3 reads CASSLGGSGYEQYF. In DNA, the CDR3 is TGTGCCAGCAGCTTAGGAGGTAGCGGCTACGAGCAGTACTTC. This chain connects TRBV13 to TRBJ2-7; weak D call: TRBD2 (6 bases). V lost 0 bases and J lost 3, with 9 bases in between. CDR3 length equals 14 residues. Per germline, CDR1 PRHDT and CDR2 FYEKMQ (reference sequence). Full variable domain (missing parts from reference TRBV13 and TRBJ2-7): AAGVIQSPRHLIKEKRETATLKCYPIPRHDTVYWYQQGPGQDPQFLISFYEKMQSDKGSIPDRFSAQQFSDYHSELNMSSLELGDSALYFCASSLGGSGYEQYFGPGTRLTVT.

The V call is TRBV27, the J call TRBJ1-2; 10 bases are a match to TRBD1. The CDR3 sequence is 15 residues long. The V segment lost 5 bases and the J segment 7 bases; nucleotides outside the gene matches: 10. CDR1 MNHEY and CDR2 SMNVEV come from the germline V gene (reference sequence). The CDR3 DNA follows: TGTGCCAGCAGTGGCAGCAGACAGGGGGCAAGTGGCTACACCTTC. Protein sequence: CASSGSRQGASGYTF.

This chain connects TRBV5-1 to TRBJ2-2; TRBD2 aligns across 11 bases. The CDR3 consists of 15 residues. Trimming cost V 2 bases and J 6 bases; bases outside gene matches: 3. The germline CDR1 and CDR2 sequences are SGHRS and YFSETQ. The CDR3 sequence is CASSFSGRAPGELFF. The CDR3 DNA follows: TGCGCCAGCAGCTTTAGCGGGAGGGCTCCCGGGGAGCTGTTTTTT.

The chain employs TRBV3-1 (or the pseudogene TRBV3-2) and TRBJ2-7; D uncertain. Germline V CDR1 and CDR2: LGHDT, YNNKEL (reference sequence). The CDR3 has 15 amino acids. V lost 1 base and J lost 0, with 10 bases in between. This chain's CDR3 is CASSQGGLGSYEQYF. The CDR3 DNA reads as TGTGCCAGCAGCCAAGGCGGTCTGGGCTCCTACGAGCAGTACTTC.

V and J are TRBV5-1 and TRBJ1-1, with 9 bases that match TRBD1. The CDR3 loop spans 15 amino acids. Trimming cost V 6 bases and J 5 bases; bases outside gene matches: 11. Germline lookup yields CDR1 SGHRS and CDR2 YFSETQ. CDR3 sequence (DNA): TGCGCCAGCACCACTGGGGGGACAGGGCGTACTGAAGCTTTCTTT. Translating it yields CASTTGGTGRTEAFF. The variable domain in full, completed from reference TRBV5-1 and TRBJ1-1, reads KAGVTQTPRYLIKTRGQQVTLSCSPISGHRSVSWYQQTPGQGLQFLFEYFSETQRNKGNFPGRFSGRQFSNSRSEMNVSTLELGDSALYLCASTTGGTGRTEAFFGQGTRLTVV.

The gene calls are TRBV6-1 and TRBJ1-1; D is possibly TRBD1 (5 bases). V lost 1 base and J lost 5, with 11 bases in between. This CDR3 has 14 amino acids. Per germline, CDR1 MNHNS and CDR2 SASEGT. CDR3 loop: CASSEGWPGTEAFF. The CDR3 nucleotides are TGTGCCAGCAGTGAAGGTTGGCCAGGGACTGAAGCTTTCTTT.

V is TRBV4-1 and J is TRBJ1-2; TRBD1 matches 10 bases. The CDR3 contains 16 residues. J was trimmed by 8 bases and V by 10 bases; bases with no gene match: 19. Germline V gene data show CDR1 as MGHRA and CDR2 as YSYEKL. The DNA of the CDR3 is TGCGCCATACTCACCGGGACAGGGGATAAAGTTCGGGGCTACACCTTC. Its translation is CAILTGTGDKVRGYTF.

The chain has TRBV27 and TRBJ2-7, with D perhaps matching TRBD2 (5 bases). V shed 4 bases and J shed 8 bases, with 18 bases lying between them. The CDR3 loop spans 14 amino acids. CDR1 and CDR2 from the germline V gene are MNHEY and SMNVEV (reference sequence). The CDR3 loop is CASSSSSTSTKQYV. The CDR3 DNA follows: TGTGCCAGCAGTTCTTCCTCAACTAGTACGAAGCAGTACGTC.

V usage is TRBV2 and J usage is TRBJ1-3, with a weak D call TRBD1 (6 bases). The CDR3 is made up of 15 amino acids. Germline CDR1 reads SNHLY; CDR2 reads FYNNEI. V was cut by 5 bases and J by 0 bases, with 11 bases left in between. The DNA for the CDR3 is TGTGCCAGCAGTTCCGGACAGTTCTCTGGAAACACCATATATTTT. Translating gives CASSSGQFSGNTIYF.

The V gene is TRBV12-3 or TRBV12-4, the J gene TRBJ2-2, with D unclear. Between the trimmed V and J ends, which lost 7 bases and 6 bases, there was a span of 9 bases. CDR3 length: 12 residues. CDR3 sequence reads: CASNLDPGELFF. DNA of the CDR3: TGTGCCAGCAACCTAGACCCCGGGGAGCTGTTTTTT.

This chain uses TRBV18 with TRBJ1-3; 9 bases line up with TRBD1. Trimming at V came to 3 bases and at J to 0 bases, leaving 6 bases not matched to a gene. The CDR3 totals 17 residues. CDR1 is KGHSH, CDR2 LQKENI, per germline. In DNA form, the CDR3 reads TGTGCCAGCTCACCGTTGACGGGACAGGGCTCTGGAAACACCATATATTTT. The encoded protein is CASSPLTGQGSGNTIYF.

CDR3: CASRPEGDGSSYEQYV. In nucleotides, the CDR3 is TGTGCCAGCAGGCCTGAGGGAGACGGGAGCTCCTACGAGCAGTACGTC. The rearrangement joins TRBV27 to TRBJ2-7; tentative D call: TRBD2 (6 bases). This CDR3 has 16 residues. In germline, CDR1 is MNHEY, CDR2 SMNVEV (reference sequence). V was trimmed by 6 bases and J by 0 bases, leaving 18 bases between them.

The V and J genes are TRBV7-9 and TRBJ1-4; D is possibly TRBD1 (6 bases). In germline, CDR1 is SEHNR, CDR2 FQNEAQ (reference sequence). This CDR3 has 15 residues. Trimming stripped 1 base from V and 7 bases from J, with 13 bases between. This CDR3 is CASSLVAGATEKLFF. DNA of the CDR3: TGTGCCAGCAGCTTAGTCGCAGGGGCGACTGAAAAACTGTTTTTT.

J is TRBJ1-6 and V is TRBV9; D might be TRBD1 (5 bases). Trimming pared 1 base from V and 9 bases from J, leaving 5 bases between. Germline V gene data show CDR1 as SGDLS and CDR2 as YYNGEE. CDR3 length: 12 amino acids. Written as DNA, the CDR3 is TGTGCCAGCAGCGTACAGGGTTCACCCCTCCACTTT. Translating it yields CASSVQGSPLHF.

The V gene is TRBV2, the J gene TRBJ1-2; 7 bases match TRBD1. Germline-derived CDR1 and CDR2 are SNHLY and FYNNEI. The CDR3 contains 14 residues. V gave up 3 bases and J gave up 6 bases; unmatched junction bases: 7. CDR3 amino acids: CASSDDREPHGYTF. In nucleotides, the CDR3 is TGTGCCAGCAGTGACGACAGGGAGCCCCATGGCTACACCTTC.

The rearrangement uses TRBV27 and TRBJ2-3; D may be TRBD2 (6 bases). V was trimmed by 2 bases and J by 1 base, leaving 13 bases between them. The germline CDR1 and CDR2 sequences are MNHEY and SMNVEV (reference sequence). The CDR3 extends over 16 amino acids. This CDR3 reads CASSLTGDPGTDTQYF. In DNA, the CDR3 is TGTGCCAGCAGTTTAACGGGAGACCCTGGCACAGATACGCAGTATTTT.

The chain recombines TRBV6-5 with TRBJ1-6, with TRBD1 matching 7 bases. CDR1 and CDR2 from the germline V gene are MNHEY and SVGAGI. The CDR3 has 15 amino acids. With 2 bases clipped from V and 7 bases from J, the junction kept 5 bases outside the gene matches. The CDR3 sequence is CASSYAGTANSPLHF. The DNA for the CDR3 is TGTGCCAGCAGTTACGCTGGGACAGCGAATTCACCCCTCCACTTT.

A few counts support this clone. The gene calls are TRBV6-2 or TRBV6-3 and TRBJ1-4; D is uncertain. V lost 4 bases and J lost 8, with 8 bases in between. Germline V CDR1 and CDR2: MNHEY, SVGEGT. This CDR3 comprises 12 residues. CDR3 in amino acids: CASSWAGEKLFF. CDR3 in DNA: TGTGCCAGCAGTTGGGCTGGGGAAAAACTGTTTTTT.

This rearrangement joins TRBV6-5 to TRBJ2-7; 10 bases line up with TRBD1. V shed 6 bases and J 6 bases; nucleotides not matched to a gene: 5. Germline lookup yields CDR1 MNHEY and CDR2 SVGAGI. There are 13 residues in the CDR3. CDR3 DNA sequence: TGTGCCAGCAGCGCGGGACAGGGGTTCGAGCAGTACTTC. It codes for CASSAGQGFEQYF.

The rearrangement uses TRBV27 and TRBJ2-1; possibly TRBD2 for D (5 bases). The V gene lost 6 bases and the J gene lost 12 bases, with 15 bases spanning the gap. The germline V gene encodes CDR1 MNHEY and CDR2 SMNVEV (reference sequence). CDR3 length equals 12 residues. This CDR3 is CASSSGLARQFF. As DNA, the CDR3 is TGTGCCAGCAGCTCTGGGCTAGCTAGGCAGTTCTTC.

This rearrangement joins TRBV2 to TRBJ2-4; D is unresolved. CDR3 length: 12 residues. Germline V gives CDR1 SNHLY, CDR2 FYNNEI. V lost 8 bases, J lost 0 bases, and 5 bases lay in between. The CDR3 region is CASLIAKNIQYF. The CDR3 region has the DNA TGTGCCAGCCTAATAGCCAAAAACATTCAGTACTTC. Full variable domain (missing parts from reference TRBV2 and TRBJ2-4): EPEVTQTPSHQVTQMGQEVILRCVPISNHLYFYWYRQILGQKVEFLVSFYNNEISEKSEIFDDQFSVERPDGSNFTLKIRSTKLEDSAMYFCASLIAKNIQYFGAGTRLSVL.

The rearrangement links TRBV25-1 to TRBJ2-2; 8 bases map to TRBD2. CDR1 is MGHDK and CDR2 is SYGVNS in the germline V gene. With V trimmed by 8 bases and J by 10 bases, 3 bases remained unmatched. The CDR3 is 11 amino acids. CDR3 loop: CASREGAELFF. The CDR3 DNA reads as TGTGCCAGCCGGGAGGGAGCGGAGCTGTTTTTT.

CDR3 region: CASSPRGAGANVLTF. For the CDR3, the DNA is TGCGCCAGCAGCCCACGGGGGGCTGGGGCCAACGTCCTGACTTTC. The V call is TRBV5-1, the J call TRBJ2-6, with TRBD2 matching over 7 bases. The trim removed 4 bases at V and 2 bases at J, leaving 3 bases unmatched. Germline V lookup: CDR1 SGHRS, CDR2 YFSETQ. CDR3 length: 15 amino acids.

The chain employs TRBV9 and TRBJ2-1, with 8 bases matching TRBD2. CDR1 is SGDLS, CDR2 YYNGEE, per germline. Losses at the gene ends were 4 bases for V and 5 bases for J; bases not matched to a gene: 5. The CDR3 consists of 14 residues. This chain's CDR3 is CASSQGLVDNEQFF. CDR3 coding DNA: TGTGCCAGCAGCCAGGGACTAGTAGACAATGAGCAGTTCTTC.

This clone was seen more than once but under ten times. The chain joins TRBV29-1 to TRBJ2-5; a possible D gene is TRBD1 (6 bases). In germline, CDR1 is SQVTM, CDR2 ANQGSEA. The V and J ends lost 7 bases and 0 bases respectively, with 9 bases between them. The CDR3 has 12 residues. CDR3 in amino acids: CSAGHDQETQYF. The CDR3 DNA reads as TGCAGCGCGGGACACGACCAAGAGACCCAGTACTTC.

The chain is built from TRBV5-6 and TRBJ1-1; D is uncertain. Trimming left V 5 bases short and J 7 bases short, with 12 bases between. The CDR3 sequence is 12 residues long. Germline V lookup: CDR1 SGHDT, CDR2 YYEEEE. The DNA of the CDR3 is TGTGCCAGCAGGTCCAACAGAGATGAAGCTTTCTTT. Protein product: CASRSNRDEAFF.